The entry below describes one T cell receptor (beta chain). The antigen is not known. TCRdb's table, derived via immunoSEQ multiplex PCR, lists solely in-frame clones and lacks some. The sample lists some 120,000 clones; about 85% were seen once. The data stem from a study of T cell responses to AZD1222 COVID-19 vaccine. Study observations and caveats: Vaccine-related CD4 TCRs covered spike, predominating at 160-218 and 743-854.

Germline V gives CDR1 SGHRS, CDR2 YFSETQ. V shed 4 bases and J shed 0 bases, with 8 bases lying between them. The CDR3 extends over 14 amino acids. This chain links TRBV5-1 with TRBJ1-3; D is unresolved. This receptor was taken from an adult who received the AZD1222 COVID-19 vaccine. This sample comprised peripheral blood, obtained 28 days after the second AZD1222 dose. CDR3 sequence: CASSGGSSGNTIYF. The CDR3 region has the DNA TGCGCCAGCAGCGGCGGGAGCTCTGGAAACACCATATATTTT.